A single sample gave rise to the 14 T cell receptor beta chains below, sequenced in a study of T cells after yellow fever vaccination. TCRdb passed the 5' RACE reads through MiXCR, listing each CDR3 protein once. Of roughly 79,000 distinct CDR3 sequences listed, more than 5.5% are singletons. Sample: CD8+ T cells sorted from PBMCs, taken roughly 10 days after the first yellow fever vaccination. Receptors originate from a man between 18 and 29 years old who received the YFV17D yellow fever vaccine.

This clonotype was detected many times. The V call is TRBV5-1, the J call TRBJ2-3; perhaps TRBD2 as D (6 bases). V was trimmed by 5 bases and J by 2 bases, leaving 18 bases between them. Germline V CDR1 and CDR2: SGHRS, YFSETQ. CDR3 length: 16 residues. CDR3: CASRFLWRGPTDTQYF. The CDR3 bases are TGCGCCAGCAGATTTCTCTGGCGGGGCCCCACAGATACGCAGTATTTT.

This clonotype has ten or more counts. The chain employs TRBV7-9 and TRBJ1-5; perhaps TRBD1 as D (5 bases). The germline V and J ends were trimmed by 6 bases and 3 bases, with 12 bases remaining between them. Germline lookup yields CDR1 SEHNR and CDR2 FQNEAQ (reference sequence). The CDR3 has 14 residues. CDR3 sequence reads: CASSGGRNNQPQHF. CDR3 sequence (DNA): TGTGCCAGCAGTGGGGGGAGGAACAATCAGCCCCAGCATTTT.

This clonotype was seen a handful of times. J is TRBJ1-4 and V is TRBV4-2; TRBD1 matches at 7 bases. Germline CDR1 is LGHNA and CDR2 is YNFKEQ. This CDR3 is built from 15 residues. V was pared by 1 base and J by 2 bases, with 1 base of the junction left unmatched. The CDR3: CASSQAGQTNEKLFF. The CDR3 DNA reads TGTGCCAGCAGCCAAGCGGGACAGACTAATGAAAAACTGTTTTTT.

This clonotype was detected a few times. The rearrangement links TRBV11-3 to TRBJ2-4; D is undetermined. Germline assignment: CDR1 SGHNT and CDR2 YENEEA. The CDR3 sequence is 19 residues long. Trimming removed 1 base from V and 1 base from J, with 20 bases in between. The CDR3 loop reads CASSLVVLVHPGAKNIQYF. The CDR3 coding sequence is TGTGCCAGCAGCTTAGTGGTTTTGGTGCACCCTGGGGCCAAAAACATTCAGTACTTC.

This clonotype occurred many times. This sequence joins TRBV27 and TRBJ2-3; D gene unclear. This CDR3 region has 18 residues. CDR1 and CDR2 from the germline V gene are MNHEY and SMNVEV (reference sequence). V gave up 0 bases and J gave up 0 bases, with 16 bases separating them. CDR3 DNA sequence: TGTGCCAGCAGTTTATCGGACGCGTACGGAACTAGCACAGATACGCAGTATTTT. The encoded protein is CASSLSDAYGTSTDTQYF.

This chain uses TRBV18 with TRBJ1-2, with a tentative D call TRBD1 (5 bases). The CDR3 totals 12 residues. Germline V gene sequence: CDR1 KGHSH, CDR2 LQKENI. Trimming took off 3 bases at V and 8 bases at J, with 10 bases between the two ends. The CDR3, as DNA: TGTGCCAGCTCACCGCCCAAGGGGGGCTACACCTTC. Translated: CASSPPKGGYTF.

J is TRBJ1-4 and V is TRBV12-3 or TRBV12-4; no reliable D call. This CDR3 contains 16 residues. Between the trimmed V and J ends, which lost 1 base and 0 bases, there was a span of 9 bases. This chain's CDR3 is CASSLGGSATNEKLFF. CDR3 DNA: TGTGCCAGCAGTTTAGGTGGATCTGCAACTAATGAAAAACTGTTTTTT.

The table lists this clonotype with many counts. The V call is TRBV4-1, the J call TRBJ2-3; D unresolved. The CDR3 is made up of 13 amino acids. The V gene's germline CDR1 is MGHRA and CDR2 YSYEKL. The ends were cut back, 1 base at V and 6 bases at J, with 8 bases in the middle. The CDR3 reads CASSQGARDTQYF. Here the CDR3 DNA reads TGCGCCAGCAGCCAAGGTGCCCGGGATACGCAGTATTTT.

Many counts were recorded for this clonotype. V is TRBV6-5 and J is TRBJ2-5; D perhaps matches TRBD1 (5 bases). The germline V and J ends were trimmed by 4 bases and 2 bases, with 14 bases remaining between them. The CDR3 has 15 residues. Germline V gene lookup returns CDR1 MNHEY and CDR2 SVGAGI. CDR3 protein: CASSSPRQTQETQYF. CDR3 DNA: TGTGCCAGCAGTTCCCCCCGACAGACTCAAGAGACCCAGTACTTC.

This clonotype has just a few counts. The chain uses TRBV11-2 and TRBJ2-7, with D tentatively TRBD2 (5 bases). Germline CDR1 is SGHAT and CDR2 is FQNNGV. The CDR3 contains 16 residues. Trimming cost V 0 bases and J 2 bases, with 14 bases left between them. CDR3 region: CASSLEGPGRAYEQYF. The DNA of the CDR3 is TGTGCCAGCAGCTTAGAAGGTCCGGGGAGAGCCTACGAGCAGTACTTC. Combining the CDR3 with reference TRBV11-2 and TRBJ2-7 gives the whole variable domain EAGVAQSPRYKIIEKRQSVAFWCNPISGHATLYWYQQILGQGPKLLIQFQNNGVVDDSQLPKDRFSAERLKGVDSTLKIQPAKLEDSAVYLCASSLEGPGRAYEQYFGPGTRLTVT.

A few counts support this clonotype. The CDR3 DNA follows: TGTGCCAGCAGCGTATTGAGGGGAGGGAAGAACACCGGGGAGCTGTTTTTT. Translating it yields CASSVLRGGKNTGELFF. The chain couples TRBV9 to TRBJ2-2, with 7 nucleotides matching TRBD2. CDR1 and CDR2 (germline): SGDLS, YYNGEE. V shed 1 base and J 1 base; nucleotides not matched to a gene: 7. The CDR3 loop spans 17 amino acids.

Many counts were recorded for this clonotype. At one boundary the junction diverges from the germline segment, which might be a read error. J is TRBJ2-7 and V is TRBV20-1, with D tentatively TRBD1 or TRBD2 (5 bases each). CDR1 is DFQATT, CDR2 SNEGSKA, per germline (reference sequence). The CDR3 totals 15 residues. The CDR3 protein is CSARDRDRNSYEQYF. CDR3 coding DNA: TGCAGTGCGAGAGACCGGGACCGAAACTCCTACGAGCAGTACTTC.

This clonotype has more than one count but fewer than ten. The V and J genes are TRBV7-2 and TRBJ2-7; maybe TRBD1 (5 bases). The CDR3 extends over 14 amino acids. The ends were cut back, 6 bases at V and 2 bases at J, with 14 bases in the middle. Germline V gives CDR1 SGHTA, CDR2 FQGNSA. CDR3: CASSLRAGAYEQYV. Written as DNA, the CDR3 is TGTGCCAGCAGTCTCAGGGCTGGAGCCTACGAGCAGTACGTC.

This clonotype was counted ten times or more. This sequence joins TRBV7-3 and TRBJ2-1; 8 positions match TRBD2. CDR1 and CDR2 from the germline V gene are SGHTA and FQGTGA. This CDR3 comprises 14 residues. V shed 5 bases and J 6 bases; nucleotides not matched to a gene: 6. The CDR3 bases are TGTGCCAGCAGCGAAGGGACTAGGGCCAATGAGCAGTTCTTC. It encodes CASSEGTRANEQFF.